What follows describes a single T cell receptor beta chain. It has no known antigen specificity. The input lacks base qualities; no much larger clone sits a single base away. This entry comes from a study of follicular helper T cells after annual influenza vaccination (dated by TCRdb to the late 2010s). Concerning the study at large: Blood was collected on days 0, 7 and 28 after each seasonal influenza vaccination. One week after vaccination, a second recruited cohort of roughly 12 subjects (Table S1) displayed a similar ICOS+CD38+ cTfh response. Multi-year samples were available from six subjects, with four subjects covering two vaccination seasons and two subjects covering three seasons. The 2015 samples were processed right after collection, while the 2013-2014 samples were cryopreserved. To look at recall of cTfh clones, some subjects were tracked through successive annual vaccinations covering the 2013-2014, 2014-2015 and 2015-2016 seasons.

Study-wide findings and limitations: With successive annual vaccinations, a recurrent oligoclonal ICOS+CD38+ cTfh response was recalled, and this response contained tetramer and AIM influenza-specific clonotypes. Day 7 ICOS+CD38+ clones were most often found later in ICOS-CD38- cTfh, suggesting that subset may serve as a memory reservoir. ICOS+CD38+ cTfh clonality correlated with the frequency of that population, and its change correlated with the change in circulating plasmablast frequency. Productive TCRB sequences were recovered from only 10-20% of analyzed cells, so rare clonotypes could not be sampled.

The meaning of the sample's time point label: 2014-2015 season, 7 days after vaccination. Adults were given seasonal inactivated influenza vaccine (Fluvarix), and sorted blood CD4 subsets were followed by TCRB sequencing before and after vaccination. To be eligible, subjects had to be community-dwelling and could not have received an influenza vaccine during the previous 6 months. Reasons for exclusion included contraindications to influenza vaccine, substance abuse, HIV/AIDS, active malignancy, immunomodulatory medication, and active illness such as respiratory infection. At each time point, about 35 to 110 mL of blood was collected. Circulating Tfh were defined as non-naive CD4+CXCR5+PD-1+ cells, and these cells were sorted into ICOS+CD38+ and ICOS-CD38- fractions. Either Ficoll-Paque PLUS or SepMate separation was used to isolate PBMC. Before DNA extraction, cell subsets were sorted from PBMC on a BD FACS Aria.

Libraries were made using the immunoSEQ multiplex PCR assay. Adaptive Biotechnologies carried out TCRB amplification, library preparation, sequencing and preliminary bioinformatics at Survey level resolution. For TCRB sequencing, genomic DNA from the sorted cTfh populations was amplified by multiplex PCR. On the study's bioinformatics: Clonality was calculated in R as 1 minus normalized Shannon entropy, and the Gini index was computed with the R package ineq. Overlap score was defined as the summed counts of shared sequences divided by the total counts of all sequences in both compared samples. Fisher's exact test, with an assumed theoretical repertoire of 10^7 TCRB sequences, was used to assess the significance of shared clonotypes. TCRdb carries this immuneACCESS record with in-frame sequences only. Its versions omit some clonotypes, under half of them owing to an unresolved V gene in the studies checked, with the rest unexplained. That table is the source of V, J and clone size, and D and trimming were worked out from the DNA. The sample table lists some 1,300 clones, about 63% of them with a count of one. The top ten clonotypes cover about 5.1% of the sample.

V is cut back by 1 base and J by 4 bases, with 4 bases in the junction unmatched. Including the terminal cysteine and phenylalanine, the CDR3 comprises 15 residues. Left in the record is the CDR3 DNA by itself, 45 bases read in frame from the first base. The germline V gene (reference sequence) specifies LNHDA as CDR1 and SQIVND as CDR2. The sequence was collected from an adult who received the influenza vaccine. Sequencing was performed on CXCR5+ CD38+ circulating T follicular helper cells from blood, taken 7 days after influenza vaccination. This specimen's cell subset or site label, per the study, means: circulating Tfh, non-naive CD4+CXCR5+PD-1+ (ICOS+CD38+ or ICOS-CD38-). The chain couples TRBV19 to TRBJ2-1, with 7 central nucleotides matching TRBD1. The CDR3 sequence is CASSIAWDSYNEQFF. The DNA sequence is given as TGTGCCAGTAGTATAGCCTGGGACAGTTACAATGAGCAGTTCTTC.